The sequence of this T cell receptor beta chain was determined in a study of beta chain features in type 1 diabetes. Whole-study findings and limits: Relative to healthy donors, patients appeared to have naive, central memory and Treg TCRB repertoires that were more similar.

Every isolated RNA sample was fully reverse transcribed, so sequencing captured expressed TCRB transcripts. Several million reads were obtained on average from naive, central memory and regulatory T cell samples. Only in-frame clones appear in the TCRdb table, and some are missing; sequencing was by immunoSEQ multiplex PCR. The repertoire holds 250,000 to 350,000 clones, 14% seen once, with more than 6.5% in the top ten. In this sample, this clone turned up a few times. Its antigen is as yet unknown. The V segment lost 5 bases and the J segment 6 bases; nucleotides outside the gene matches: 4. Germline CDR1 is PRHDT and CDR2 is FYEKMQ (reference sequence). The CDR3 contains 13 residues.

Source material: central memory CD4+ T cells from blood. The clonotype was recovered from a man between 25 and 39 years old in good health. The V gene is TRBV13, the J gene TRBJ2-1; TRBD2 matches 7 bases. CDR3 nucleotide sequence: TGTGCCAGCAGCCGTCGACTAGCCAATGAGCAGTTCTTC. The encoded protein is CASSRRLANEQFF. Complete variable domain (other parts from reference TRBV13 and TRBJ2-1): AAGVIQSPRHLIKEKRETATLKCYPIPRHDTVYWYQQGPGQDPQFLISFYEKMQSDKGSIPDRFSAQQFSDYHSELNMSSLELGDSALYFCASSRRLANEQFFGPGTRLTVL.